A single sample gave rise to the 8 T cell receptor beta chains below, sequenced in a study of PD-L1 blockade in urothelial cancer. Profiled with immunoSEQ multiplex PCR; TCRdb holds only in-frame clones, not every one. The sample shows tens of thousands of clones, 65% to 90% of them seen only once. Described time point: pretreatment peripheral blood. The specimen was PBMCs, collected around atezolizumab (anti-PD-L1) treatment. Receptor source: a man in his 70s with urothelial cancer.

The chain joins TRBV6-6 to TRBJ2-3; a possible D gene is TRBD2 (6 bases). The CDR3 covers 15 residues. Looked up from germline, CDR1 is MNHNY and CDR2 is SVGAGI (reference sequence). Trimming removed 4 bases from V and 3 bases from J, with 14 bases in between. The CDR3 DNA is TGTGCCAGCAGTTTGGAGGGCCCTACGACAGATACGCAGTATTTT. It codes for CASSLEGPTTDTQYF.

CDR3 region: CASSLPGAETQYF. Written as DNA, the CDR3 is TGTGCCAGCAGTTTACCAGGGGCAGAGACCCAGTACTTC. The gene calls are TRBV28 and TRBJ2-5, with D possibly matching TRBD1 (6 bases). Germline-derived CDR1 and CDR2 are MDHEN and SYDVKM. The CDR3 sequence is 13 residues long. The V gene lost 2 bases and the J gene lost 4 bases, with 8 bases spanning the gap.

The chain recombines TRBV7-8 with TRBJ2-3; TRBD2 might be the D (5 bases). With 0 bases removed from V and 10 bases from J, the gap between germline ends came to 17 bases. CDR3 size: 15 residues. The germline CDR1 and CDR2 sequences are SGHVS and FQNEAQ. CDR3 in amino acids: CASSLAGVAGGAQYF. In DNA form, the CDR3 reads TGTGCCAGCAGCTTAGCCGGGGTGGCGGGTGGGGCGCAGTATTTT.

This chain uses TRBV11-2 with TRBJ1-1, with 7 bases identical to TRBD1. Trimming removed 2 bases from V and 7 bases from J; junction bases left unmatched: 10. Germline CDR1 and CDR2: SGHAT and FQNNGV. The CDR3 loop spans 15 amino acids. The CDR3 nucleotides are TGTGCCAGCAGCTTAAGGGGGGCAGGGGGAGGTGAAGCTTTCTTT. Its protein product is CASSLRGAGGGEAFF.

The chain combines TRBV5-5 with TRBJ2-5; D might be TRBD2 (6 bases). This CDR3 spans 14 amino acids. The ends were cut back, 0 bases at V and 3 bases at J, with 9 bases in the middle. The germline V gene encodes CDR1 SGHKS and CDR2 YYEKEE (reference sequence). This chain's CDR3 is CASSLGGLEETQYF. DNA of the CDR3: TGTGCCAGCAGCTTGGGGGGACTGGAAGAGACCCAGTACTTC. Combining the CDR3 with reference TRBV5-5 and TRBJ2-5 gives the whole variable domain DAGVTQSPTHLIKTRGQQVTLRCSPISGHKSVSWYQQVLGQGPQFIFQYYEKEERGRGNFPDRFSARQFPNYSSELNVNALLLGDSALYLCASSLGGLEETQYFGPGTRLLVL.

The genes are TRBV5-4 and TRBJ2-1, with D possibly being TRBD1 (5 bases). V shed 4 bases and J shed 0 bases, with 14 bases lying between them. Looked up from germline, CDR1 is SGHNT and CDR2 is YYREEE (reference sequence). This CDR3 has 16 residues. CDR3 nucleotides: TGTGCCAGCAGCCCAAAGGGGTCAAGCTCCTACAATGAGCAGTTCTTC. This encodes CASSPKGSSSYNEQFF. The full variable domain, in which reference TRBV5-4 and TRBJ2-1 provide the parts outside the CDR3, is ETGVTQSPTHLIKTRGQQVTLRCSSQSGHNTVSWYQQALGQGPQFIFQYYREEENGRGNFPPRFSGLQFPNYSSELNVNALELDDSALYLCASSPKGSSSYNEQFFGPGTRLTVL.

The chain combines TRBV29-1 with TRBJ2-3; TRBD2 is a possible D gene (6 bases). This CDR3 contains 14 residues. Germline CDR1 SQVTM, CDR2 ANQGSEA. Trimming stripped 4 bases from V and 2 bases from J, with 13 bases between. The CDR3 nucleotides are TGCAGCGTTGTGAGTAGCGGAGTCACAGATACGCAGTATTTT. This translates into CSVVSSGVTDTQYF.

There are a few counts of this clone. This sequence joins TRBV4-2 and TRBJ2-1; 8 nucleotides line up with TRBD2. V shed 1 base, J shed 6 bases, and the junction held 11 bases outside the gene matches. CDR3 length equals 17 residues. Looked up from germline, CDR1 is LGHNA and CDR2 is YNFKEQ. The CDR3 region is CASSQGGGSGRGNEQFF. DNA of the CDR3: TGTGCCAGCAGCCAAGGGGGAGGGAGCGGGAGAGGCAATGAGCAGTTCTTC.